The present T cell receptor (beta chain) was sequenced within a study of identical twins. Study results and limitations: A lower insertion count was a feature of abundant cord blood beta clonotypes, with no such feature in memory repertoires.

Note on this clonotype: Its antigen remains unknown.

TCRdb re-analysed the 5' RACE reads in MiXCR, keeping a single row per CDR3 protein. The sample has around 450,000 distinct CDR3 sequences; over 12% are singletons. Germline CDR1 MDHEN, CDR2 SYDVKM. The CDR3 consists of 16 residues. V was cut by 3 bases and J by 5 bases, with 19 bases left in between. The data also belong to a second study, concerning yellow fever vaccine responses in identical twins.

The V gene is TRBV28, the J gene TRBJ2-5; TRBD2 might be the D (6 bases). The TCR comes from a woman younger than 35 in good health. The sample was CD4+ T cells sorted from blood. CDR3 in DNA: TGTGCCAGCAGTTTTGGTATAGGTTGGGGGAGGGAGACCCAGTACTTC. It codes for CASSFGIGWGRETQYF.